These 16 T cell receptor beta chains originate from one sample sequenced in a study of control samples from healthy donors and cancer patients. TCRdb keeps only in-frame clones here, not all; method: immunoSEQ multiplex PCR. The data hold approximately 30,000 clones, with approximately 94% observed a single time. Material for sequencing was blood. The receptors derive from a man in his 60s in good health.

The chain couples TRBV18 to TRBJ2-3, with D tentatively TRBD2 (6 bases). Per germline, CDR1 KGHSH and CDR2 LQKENI. The CDR3 is 15 residues long. Deletions cut 4 bases from V and 4 bases from J, with 15 bases between. The DNA of the CDR3 is TGTGCCAGCTCACGCGGGGAATCCCCCCCAGATACGCAGTATTTT. It codes for CASSRGESPPDTQYF.

The V gene is TRBV11-2, the J gene TRBJ2-7; 7 nucleotides line up with TRBD2. Germline trimming cut 5 bases from V and 1 base from J; bases unmatched to any gene: 5. The CDR3 consists of 14 residues. The V gene's germline CDR1 is SGHAT and CDR2 FQNNGV. Here the CDR3 DNA reads TGTGCCAGCAGCCGCTCGCGGGGGTCCTACGAGCAGTACTTC. Its translation: CASSRSRGSYEQYF.

V and J are TRBV10-3 and TRBJ1-1, with a possible D match to TRBD1 (5 bases). The CDR3 length is 14 residues. Germline V lookup: CDR1 ENHRY, CDR2 SYGVKD. V dropped 5 bases and J dropped 1 base, with 11 bases sitting between them. For the CDR3, the DNA is TGTGCCATCAGTATAACAGGAGGGAACACTGAAGCTTTCTTT. It yields the protein CAISITGGNTEAFF.

CDR3 sequence (DNA): TGTGCCAGCTCACCAGTTTACCTGACGACTGAATTCTCTGGAAACACCATATATTTT. Residues: CASSPVYLTTEFSGNTIYF. The chain has TRBV18 and TRBJ1-3; D unclear. V lost 2 bases to trimming and J lost 0 bases, with 20 bases between them. The germline CDR1 and CDR2 sequences are KGHSH and LQKENI. The CDR3 is made up of 19 amino acids.

The V call is TRBV6-2 or TRBV6-3, the J call TRBJ2-4; 15 bases are shared with TRBD2. The J segment lost 10 bases and the V segment lost 6 bases, leaving 10 bases of the junction unmatched. CDR1 and CDR2 from the germline V gene are MNHEY and SVGEGT. This CDR3 is built from 16 residues. The chain's CDR3 is CASSRQPGLAGGIQYF. In DNA form, the CDR3 reads TGTGCCAGCAGCCGCCAACCGGGACTAGCGGGGGGAATTCAGTACTTC.

This clone was detected only once. This chain joins TRBV3-1 (or the pseudogene TRBV3-2) and TRBJ1-2; D is perhaps TRBD1 (5 bases). CDR1 and CDR2 from the germline V gene are LGHDT and YNNKEL (reference sequence). Trimming cost V 1 base and J 8 bases, with 11 bases left between them. CDR3 size: 13 residues. The CDR3, as DNA: TGTGCCAGCAGCCAAGGGTCAGGGTACGGCTACACCTTC. Protein sequence: CASSQGSGYGYTF.

The chain employs TRBV4-2 and TRBJ1-2, with 9 bases matching TRBD1. CDR1 LGHNA and CDR2 YNFKEQ come from the germline V gene. The CDR3 has 14 amino acids. With V trimmed by 3 bases and J by 6 bases, 5 bases remained unmatched. The CDR3 loop is CASSQTGGRDGYTF. As DNA, the CDR3 is TGTGCCAGCAGCCAGACAGGGGGAAGGGATGGCTACACCTTC.

This chain joins TRBV6-5 and TRBJ2-1, with 10 nucleotides matching TRBD2. After removal of 6 bases from V and 3 bases from J, the junction contained 5 bases not matched to a gene. Germline CDR1 and CDR2: MNHEY and SVGAGI. CDR3 length: 15 amino acids. The CDR3: CASRAASGGYNEQFF. CDR3 sequence (DNA): TGTGCCAGCAGGGCCGCTAGCGGGGGCTACAATGAGCAGTTCTTC.

The chain has TRBV10-3 and TRBJ1-2, with a tentative D call TRBD1 (6 bases). Germline lookup yields CDR1 ENHRY and CDR2 SYGVKD. V was shortened by 3 bases and J by 6 bases, with 17 bases between the two germline ends. The CDR3 covers 15 residues. The chain's CDR3 is CAISESPSGGDGYTF. For the CDR3, the DNA is TGTGCCATCAGTGAATCCCCTTCCGGGGGCGATGGCTACACCTTC.

The chain recombines TRBV6-5 with TRBJ1-2; maybe TRBD1 (5 bases). Germline CDR1 and CDR2: MNHEY and SVGAGI. The V and J ends lost 0 bases and 5 bases respectively, with 10 bases between them. This CDR3 spans 14 amino acids. The CDR3 DNA reads TGTGCCAGCAGTTACTCTGTGACAGTTTATGGCTACACCTTC. Amino acid sequence: CASSYSVTVYGYTF.

The chain carries TRBV18 and TRBJ2-7; unclear D gene. The CDR3 consists of 13 residues. Trimming took 0 bases from V and 6 from J, leaving 9 bases between them. Germline CDR1 and CDR2: KGHSH and LQKENI. The CDR3 region has the DNA TGTGCCAGCTCACCACCGATGGAGAGCGAGCAGTACTTC. As protein: CASSPPMESEQYF.

The CDR3 is CASSLRTGDEAFF. Written as DNA, the CDR3 is TGCGCCAGCAGCCTCAGGACAGGGGATGAAGCTTTCTTT. The rearrangement joins TRBV4-3 to TRBJ1-1; 9 positions match TRBD1. Trimming took 4 bases from V and 7 from J; bases not matched to a gene: 4. CDR1 LGHNA and CDR2 YSLEER come from the germline V gene. The CDR3 totals 13 residues.

This chain connects TRBV6-5 to TRBJ2-3, with D possibly called TRBD1 or TRBD2 (5 bases each). The germline V gene has CDR1 MNHEY and CDR2 SVGAGI. The CDR3 is 14 residues long. V was clipped by 6 bases and J by 5 bases, with 15 bases between them. The CDR3 is CASSKGRGKDTQYF. Here the CDR3 DNA reads TGTGCCAGCAGCAAGGGGAGAGGCAAAGATACGCAGTATTTT.

The rearrangement links TRBV7-7 to TRBJ2-2; 8 bases line up with TRBD1. The V gene's germline CDR1 is SSHAT and CDR2 FNYEAQ (reference sequence). The trim removed 5 bases at V and 1 base at J, leaving 9 bases unmatched. This CDR3 contains 17 residues. The CDR3 sequence is CASSHTIGTGNTGELFF. DNA for the CDR3: TGTGCCAGCAGCCATACCATCGGGACAGGGAACACCGGGGAGCTGTTTTTT.

This rearrangement joins TRBV6-5 to TRBJ2-1, with D possibly TRBD1 on 6 matching bases. Germline lookup yields CDR1 MNHEY and CDR2 SVGAGI. V was cut by 6 bases and J by 4 bases, with 16 bases left in between. CDR3 length equals 15 residues. In DNA, the CDR3 is TGTGCCAGCAGGGCCCGGCAGGGGACGTACAATGAGCAGTTCTTC. Its protein is CASRARQGTYNEQFF.

The CDR3 sequence is CASSYPDRNTEAFF. In nucleotides, the CDR3 is TGTGCCAGCAGTTACCCTGACAGGAACACTGAAGCTTTCTTT. The chain is built from TRBV28 and TRBJ1-1, with a weak D call TRBD1 (5 bases). This CDR3 is built from 14 residues. V was trimmed by 4 bases and J by 1 base, leaving 10 bases between them. Germline loops: CDR1 MDHEN, CDR2 SYDVKM. Using reference TRBV28 and TRBJ1-1 for the parts outside the CDR3, the full variable domain is DVKVTQSSRYLVKRTGEKVFLECVQDMDHENMFWYRQDPGLGLRLIYFSYDVKMKEKGDIPEGYSVSREKKERFSLILESASTNQTSMYLCASSYPDRNTEAFFGQGTRLTVV.